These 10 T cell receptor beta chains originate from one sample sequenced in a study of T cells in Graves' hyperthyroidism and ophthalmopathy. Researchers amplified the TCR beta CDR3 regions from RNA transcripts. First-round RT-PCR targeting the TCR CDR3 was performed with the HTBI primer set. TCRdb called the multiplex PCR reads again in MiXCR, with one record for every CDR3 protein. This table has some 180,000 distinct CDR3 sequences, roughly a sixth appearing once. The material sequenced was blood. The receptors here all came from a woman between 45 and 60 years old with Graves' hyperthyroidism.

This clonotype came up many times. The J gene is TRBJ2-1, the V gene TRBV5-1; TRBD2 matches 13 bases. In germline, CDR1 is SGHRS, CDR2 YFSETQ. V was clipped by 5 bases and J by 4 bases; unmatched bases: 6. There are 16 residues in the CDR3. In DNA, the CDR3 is TGCGCCAGCAGTGGGACTAGCGGGATCTCTTACAATGAGCAGTTCTTC. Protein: CASSGTSGISYNEQFF.

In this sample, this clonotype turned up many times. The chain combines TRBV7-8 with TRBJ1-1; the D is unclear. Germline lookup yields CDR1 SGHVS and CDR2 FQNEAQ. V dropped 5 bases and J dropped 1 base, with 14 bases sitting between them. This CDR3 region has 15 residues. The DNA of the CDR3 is TGTGCCAGCAGCCTCTCGGGGTGGCAGAACACTGAAGCTTTCTTT. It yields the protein CASSLSGWQNTEAFF.

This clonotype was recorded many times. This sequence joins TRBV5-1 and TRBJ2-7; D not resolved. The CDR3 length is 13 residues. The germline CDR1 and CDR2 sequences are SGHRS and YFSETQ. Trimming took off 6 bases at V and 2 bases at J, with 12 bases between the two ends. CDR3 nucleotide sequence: TGCGCCAGCACGGAGACGGGCGCCTACGAGCAGTACTTC. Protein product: CASTETGAYEQYF.

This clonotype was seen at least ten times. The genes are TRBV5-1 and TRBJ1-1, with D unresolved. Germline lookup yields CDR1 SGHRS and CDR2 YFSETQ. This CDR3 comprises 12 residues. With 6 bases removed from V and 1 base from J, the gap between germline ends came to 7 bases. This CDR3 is CASMRENTEAFF. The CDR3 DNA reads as TGCGCCAGCATGCGGGAGAACACTGAAGCTTTCTTT.

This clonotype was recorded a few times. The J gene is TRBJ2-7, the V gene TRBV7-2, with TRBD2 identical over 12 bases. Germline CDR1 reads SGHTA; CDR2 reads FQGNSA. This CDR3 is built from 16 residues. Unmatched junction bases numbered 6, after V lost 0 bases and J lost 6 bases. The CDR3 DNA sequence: TGTGCCAGCAGCTTAGCGGGGACTAGCGGGCAAGGCGAGCAGTACTTC. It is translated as CASSLAGTSGQGEQYF.

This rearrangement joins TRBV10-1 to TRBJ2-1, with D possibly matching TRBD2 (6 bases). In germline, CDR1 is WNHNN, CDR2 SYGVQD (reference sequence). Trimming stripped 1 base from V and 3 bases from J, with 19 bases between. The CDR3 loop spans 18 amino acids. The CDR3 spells CASSEYFLSGLYYNEQFF. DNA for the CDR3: TGCGCCAGCAGTGAGTATTTCCTTTCCGGACTATACTACAATGAGCAGTTCTTC.

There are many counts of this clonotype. The CDR3 sequence: CASSLDGTRTGTQYF. DNA of the CDR3: TGTGCCAGCAGCTTAGACGGGACCCGTACGGGTACGCAGTATTTT. The chain uses TRBV11-2 and TRBJ2-3; D could derive from TRBD1 or TRBD2 (5 bases each). CDR3 length: 15 amino acids. V lost 0 bases and J 8 bases, leaving 15 bases between the germline ends. Germline V gene sequence: CDR1 SGHAT, CDR2 FQNNGV.

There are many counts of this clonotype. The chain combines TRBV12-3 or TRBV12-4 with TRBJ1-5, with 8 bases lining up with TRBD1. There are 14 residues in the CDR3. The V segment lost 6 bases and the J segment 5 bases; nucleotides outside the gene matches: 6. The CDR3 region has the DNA TGTGCCAGCAGAAGACAGGGGACCGATCAGCCCCAGCATTTT. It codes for CASRRQGTDQPQHF.

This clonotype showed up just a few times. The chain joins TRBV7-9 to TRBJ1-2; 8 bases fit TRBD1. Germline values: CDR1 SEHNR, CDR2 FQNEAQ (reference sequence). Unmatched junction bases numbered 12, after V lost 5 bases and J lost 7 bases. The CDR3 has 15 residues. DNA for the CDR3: TGTGCCAGCAGCCCCCAGACAGGGGCCTACCCTGGCTACACCTTC. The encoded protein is CASSPQTGAYPGYTF.

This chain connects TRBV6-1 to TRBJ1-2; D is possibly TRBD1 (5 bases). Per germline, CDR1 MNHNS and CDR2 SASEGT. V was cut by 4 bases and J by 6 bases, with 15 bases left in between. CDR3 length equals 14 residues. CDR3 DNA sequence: TGTGCCAGCAGTGGACAGTGGGCGTACGATGGCTACACCTTC. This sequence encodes CASSGQWAYDGYTF.